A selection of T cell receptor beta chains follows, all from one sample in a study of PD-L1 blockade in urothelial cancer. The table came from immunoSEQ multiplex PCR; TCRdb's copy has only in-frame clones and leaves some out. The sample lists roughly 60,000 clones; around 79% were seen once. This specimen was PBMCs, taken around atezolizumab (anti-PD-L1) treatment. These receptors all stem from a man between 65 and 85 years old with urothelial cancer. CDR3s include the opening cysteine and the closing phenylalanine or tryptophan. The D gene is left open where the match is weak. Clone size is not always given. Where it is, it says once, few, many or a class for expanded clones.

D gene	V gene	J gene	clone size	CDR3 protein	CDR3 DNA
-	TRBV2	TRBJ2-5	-	CASSERGTGQETQYF	TGTGCCAGCAGTGAAAGGGGGACGGGACAAGAGACCCAGTACTTC
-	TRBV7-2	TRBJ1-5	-	CASSLGRGRNQPQHF	TGTGCCAGCAGCTTAGGACGGGGTCGTAATCAGCCCCAGCATTTT
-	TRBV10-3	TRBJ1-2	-	CAISETAGYGYTF	TGTGCCATCAGTGAGACGGCAGGATATGGCTACACCTTC
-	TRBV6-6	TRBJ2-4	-	CASSYGLPENIQYF	TGTGCCAGCAGTTACGGACTACCAGAAAACATTCAGTACTTC
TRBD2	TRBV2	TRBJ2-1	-	CASRGGVKDEQFF	TGTGCCAGCAGGGGGGGGGTTAAAGATGAGCAGTTCTTC
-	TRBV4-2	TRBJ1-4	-	CASSQDRANEKLFF	TGTGCCAGCAGCCAAGATCGGGCTAATGAAAAACTGTTTTTT
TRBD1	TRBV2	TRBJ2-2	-	CASAGGVTGELFF	TGTGCCAGCGCAGGGGGTGTTACCGGGGAGCTGTTTTTT
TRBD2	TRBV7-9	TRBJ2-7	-	CASSLGSAGEPYEQYF	TGTGCCAGCAGCTTAGGTTCGGCGGGAGAGCCCTACGAGCAGTACTTC
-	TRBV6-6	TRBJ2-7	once	CASTNGGGREQYF	TGTGCCAGCACAAACGGCGGAGGGAGGGAGCAGTACTTC
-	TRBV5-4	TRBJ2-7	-	CASRQESSYEQYF	TGTGCCAGCAGACAGGAGAGCTCCTACGAGCAGTACTTC
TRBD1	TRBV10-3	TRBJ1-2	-	CAISEGQGIGGYTF	TGTGCCATCAGTGAGGGACAGGGGATCGGCGGCTACACCTTC
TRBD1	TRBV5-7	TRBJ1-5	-	CASSWTGGAGGSNQPQHF	TGTGCCAGCAGCTGGACAGGGGGCGCAGGGGGGAGCAATCAGCCCCAGCATTTT
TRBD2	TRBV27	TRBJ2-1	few	CASSLSGGLAVYSYNEQFF	TGTGCCAGCAGTTTATCGGGTGGACTAGCAGTTTACTCCTACAATGAGCAGTTCTTC
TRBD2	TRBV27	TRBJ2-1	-	CASRLAGSSYNEQFF	TGTGCCAGCAGGTTAGCGGGAAGCTCCTACAATGAGCAGTTCTTC
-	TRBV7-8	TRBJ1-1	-	CASSPRGSEAFF	TGTGCCAGCAGCCCCAGGGGTAGTGAAGCTTTCTTT
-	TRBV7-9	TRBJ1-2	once	CASSLVGPNDGYTF	TGTGCCAGCAGCTTAGTGGGGCCCAACGATGGCTACACCTTC
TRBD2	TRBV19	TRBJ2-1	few	CASSSRWTSGRAIAYNEQFF	TGTGCCAGTAGTTCGCGGTGGACTAGCGGGAGGGCCATCGCCTACAATGAGCAGTTCTTC
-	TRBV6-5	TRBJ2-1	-	CASRSPRYNEQFF	TGTGCCAGCAGATCGCCACGGTACAATGAGCAGTTCTTC
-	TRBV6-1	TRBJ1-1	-	CASSSLGGGHTEAFF	TGTGCCAGCAGTTCCTTGGGGGGGGGCCACACTGAAGCTTTCTTT
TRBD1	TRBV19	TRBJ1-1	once	CASSIDPRDRGLYTEAFF	TGTGCCAGTAGTATAGATCCTCGGGACAGGGGGTTGTACACTGAAGCTTTCTTT
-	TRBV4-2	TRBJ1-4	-	CASSQDGVQAREKLFF	TGTGCCAGCAGCCAAGATGGTGTTCAGGCAAGGGAAAAACTGTTTTTT
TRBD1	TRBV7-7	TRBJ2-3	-	CASSPGQGKADTQYF	TGTGCTAGCAGCCCGGGACAGGGGAAGGCAGATACGCAGTATTTT
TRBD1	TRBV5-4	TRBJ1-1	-	CASSGWDRGNTEAFF	TGTGCCAGCAGCGGATGGGACAGGGGGAACACTGAAGCTTTCTTT
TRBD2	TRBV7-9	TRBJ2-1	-	CASSYLAGGVYNEQFF	TGTGCCAGCAGCTACCTAGCGGGAGGGGTCTACAATGAGCAGTTCTTC
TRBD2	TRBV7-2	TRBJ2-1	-	CASSFTSGAYNEQFF	TGTGCCAGCAGCTTCACTAGCGGGGCCTACAATGAGCAGTTCTTC
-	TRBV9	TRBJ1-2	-	CASSVAIYPGEGYTF	TGTGCCAGCAGCGTAGCTATCTATCCAGGGGAGGGCTACACCTTC
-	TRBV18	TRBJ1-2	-	CASSQRENGYTF	TGTGCCAGCTCACAGAGGGAGAATGGCTACACCTTC
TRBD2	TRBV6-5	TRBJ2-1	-	CASKLAGGPGNEQFF	TGTGCCAGCAAACTAGCGGGAGGGCCGGGGAATGAGCAGTTCTTC
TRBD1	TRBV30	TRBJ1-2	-	CASTPRTTGGLGYTF	TGTGCCTCTACCCCTAGAACGACAGGGGGCCTAGGCTACACCTTC
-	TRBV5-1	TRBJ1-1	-	CASSLRGGTEAFF	TGCGCCAGCAGCTTGCGAGGAGGTACTGAAGCTTTCTTT